This T cell receptor beta chain was obtained from a study of CD8 T cells in ankylosing spondylitis (dated by TCRdb to between 2016 and 2019). For the study in its entirety: T cell receptor beta repertoires were profiled in healthy donors and ankylosing spondylitis patients so that disease-linked TCR variants could be found. The full study cohort was made up of roughly 25 ankylosing spondylitis patients and 108 healthy donors. Peripheral blood was sampled, and synovial fluid was also collected from ankylosing spondylitis patients. The paper as a whole reports these results and caveats: Some motif variants were previously reported in synovial fluid and blood of reactive arthritis patients, suggesting common disease-initiation mechanisms. The disease-linked clones had a CD8+ phenotype and were found at relatively low frequencies in peripheral blood. Significant enrichment of the disease-linked clones was reported in matched synovial fluid samples from ankylosing spondylitis patients. A TCR beta motif made up of several highly homologous amino acid variants appeared to be characteristic of blood from ankylosing spondylitis patients.

From the cysteine up to the phenylalanine, the CDR3 has a length of 13 residues. CDR3 DNA is the only sequence kept; it has 39 bases, read in frame from the first base. V is pared back by 3 bases and J by 6 bases, with 12 bases lying between the germline termini. The germline V gene supplies CDR1 SGHTA and CDR2 FQGNSA. Reads for this sample came from an Illumina HiSeq 2500. Quantitative 5'-RACE with molecular barcodes was the method used to prepare the TCR beta libraries. The original pipeline was this. A new computational method, built on a probabilistic model of VDJ rearrangement, was used to identify disease-linked TCR variants. In-frame beta chains were kept once TCRdb had trimmed the public reads at Q25 with fastp and called clones with MiXCR. One record per CDR3 amino acid sequence lists the most common genes and DNA. TCRdb's processing, not the study's, gives the V and J calls here. The sample data list fewer than 400,000 distinct CDR3 sequences, and roughly 15% of these were observed just once. Less than 1.1% of the sample is taken by the ten largest.

This clonotype has more than one count but fewer than ten. Its antigen is not yet known. No base quality values were provided; no much bigger clone lies one nucleotide off. The sequence links TRBV7-2 to TRBJ2-7; perhaps TRBD2 is the D gene, with 5 bases matching. This sequence originates from a male donor with ankylosing spondylitis or in good health (not recorded which). The specimen sequenced was blood, either unsorted or a sorted T cell fraction (not recorded which). The CDR3 corresponds to CASSLGEVGEQYF. Read as DNA, the sequence is TGTGCCAGCAGCTTGGGAGAGGTTGGCGAGCAGTACTTC.